This T cell receptor (beta chain) was sequenced for a study of identical twins. Study results and limitations: There was more out-of-frame TCR alpha sharing in monozygotic twins than models estimated. Findings depended on cross-sectional statistics rather than tracking the same donors.

TCRdb fed the 5' RACE reads into MiXCR, producing one record per CDR3 protein. The data show about 690,000 distinct CDR3 sequences, with over 20% seen just once and around 4.4% held by the top ten. As regards this clonotype: The antigen is not known.

The V gene lost 2 bases and the J gene lost 5 bases, with 9 bases spanning the gap. The CDR3 is made up of 13 amino acids. Germline CDR1 and CDR2: MNHNS and SASEGT. Separately, the same data were catalogued under a study of T cells expressing NK-cell markers. This second report adds: The CD3+CD56-NKG2C+ fraction was also led by these clonotypes in several donors.

Sequencing was performed on PBMCs. V and J are TRBV6-1 and TRBJ1-2, with D hard to call. The sequence derives from a woman in her late teens or twenties in good health. CDR3 coding DNA: TGTGCCAGCAGTGAAAGGCGCAGATATGGCTACACCTTC. The encoded protein is CASSERRRYGYTF.